This T cell receptor beta chain was sequenced during a study of a mutant IDH1 vaccine in newly diagnosed glioma. Measured with immunoSEQ multiplex PCR; TCRdb has only the in-frame clones, and not every one. Of about 90,000 clones in the sample, around 92% were seen once. The time point denotes: week 47, end of study. Vaccine doses each comprised 300 ug of mutant IDH1 20-mer peptide, with topical imiquimod. About this clone: Its antigen is unknown.

The CDR3 covers 16 residues. Germline V gene data show CDR1 as MDHEN and CDR2 as SYDVKM. Trimming removed 6 bases at V and 0 bases at J, with 16 bases between. The V call is TRBV28, the J call TRBJ2-3, with D maybe TRBD2 (6 bases). The sequence was collected from a woman between 50 and 59 years old with glioma. The specimen was PBMCs, collected from a glioma patient whose treatment included an IDH1 peptide vaccine. The DNA of the CDR3 is TGTGCCAGCAGACCCGCCTCCAGCGGGAGCACAGATACGCAGTATTTT. Protein: CASRPASSGSTDTQYF.